This T cell receptor beta chain was captured by sequencing in a study of cytomegalovirus exposure and HLA in healthy donors. The V and J ends lost 5 bases and 5 bases respectively, with 12 bases between them. Germline CDR1 reads SGHTA; CDR2 reads FQGNSA. The CDR3 sequence is 13 residues long. 13 Jbeta primers and 60 Vbeta primers were used for the PCR. The assay was immunoSEQ multiplex PCR, and TCRdb's table has in-frame clones only and misses some. The sample lists 110,000 to 150,000 clones; 55% to 80% were seen once. Turning to this clone: Its antigen is as yet unknown.

Whole-study results and caveats: Associated with cytomegalovirus, according to the listing, were 150 to 200 TCR beta chains. Accurate predictions that matched the HLA-A and HLA-B alleles of most subjects were reportedly made from TCR beta sequences.

The source of this sequence is a woman in her thirties or forties in good health and CMV-seronegative. The chain combines TRBV7-2 with TRBJ1-2, with D maybe TRBD1 (5 bases). The sample taken for sequencing was PBMCs. CDR3 region: CASSPRSGYGYTF. For the CDR3, the DNA is TGTGCCAGCAGCCCCAGATCAGGGTATGGCTACACCTTC.